What follows are 8 T cell receptor beta chains derived from one specimen sequenced in a study of shared clonotypes between healthy human individuals. The naive CD8 subset, CD45RO-negative cells positively selected for CCR7, excluded terminally differentiated effector memory CD45RA+ cells. Some clones are missing from TCRdb's copy, which holds only in-frame ones; the method was immunoSEQ multiplex PCR. The table records about 2.2 million clones, about 92% of them present only once. The source material was naive CD8+ T cells from PBMCs. These receptors originate from a man between 18 and 29 years old in good health. Some clones in this sample may be carry-over from other donors' samples.

This chain connects TRBV7-9 to TRBJ1-2; D is unresolved. Germline CDR1 and CDR2: SEHNR and FQNEAQ (reference sequence). V was clipped by 4 bases and J by 5 bases, with 17 bases between them. The CDR3 length is 15 residues. CDR3 sequence (DNA): TGTGCCAGCAGCTGGCCTTCCGGGCCTTCATATGGCTACACCTTC. This gives the protein CASSWPSGPSYGYTF.

The rearrangement links TRBV18 to TRBJ2-1; a weak D match, TRBD2 (6 bases). V was cut by 4 bases and J by 5 bases, with 12 bases left in between. The germline V gene has CDR1 KGHSH and CDR2 LQKENI. The CDR3 contains 14 residues. CDR3 sequence reads: CASSRGVANNEQFF. DNA for the CDR3: TGTGCCAGCTCACGCGGGGTCGCCAACAATGAGCAGTTCTTC.

This chain joins TRBV9 and TRBJ2-5; no reliable D call. Germline V gives CDR1 SGDLS, CDR2 YYNGEE. The ends were cut back, 0 bases at V and 5 bases at J, with 14 bases in the middle. This CDR3 spans 15 amino acids. The CDR3 loop reads CASSVAGTGHETQYF. CDR3 bases: TGTGCCAGCAGCGTAGCAGGCACTGGGCACGAGACCCAGTACTTC.

The chain has TRBV28 and TRBJ2-1; D is unclear. This CDR3 spans 12 amino acids. The V and J ends lost 1 base and 9 bases respectively, with 7 bases between them. Germline assignment: CDR1 MDHEN and CDR2 SYDVKM. The CDR3 is CASSLLSSEQFF. The CDR3 nucleotides are TGTGCCAGCAGTTTATTAAGCAGTGAGCAGTTCTTC.

V gene TRBV10-3 combines with J gene TRBJ1-1; no clear D gene. Per germline, CDR1 ENHRY and CDR2 SYGVKD. V lost 6 bases and J 8 bases, leaving 16 bases between the germline ends. This CDR3 comprises 13 residues. CDR3 bases: TGTGCCATCAGCGCTGTCCTTACGGGCGAAGCTTTCTTT. Protein product: CAISAVLTGEAFF.

V usage is TRBV9 and J usage is TRBJ1-3; 7 bases are shared with TRBD1. The CDR3 runs 16 residues. V shed 4 bases, J shed 4 bases, and the junction held 11 bases outside the gene matches. Germline CDR1 reads SGDLS; CDR2 reads YYNGEE. In nucleotides, the CDR3 is TGTGCCAGCAGCCCCCGTGGCAGGGGGTCCGGAAACACCATATATTTT. Encoded protein: CASSPRGRGSGNTIYF.

J is TRBJ2-7 and V is TRBV11-2, with 7 bases matching TRBD1. With V trimmed by 5 bases and J by 3 bases, 7 bases remained unmatched. The CDR3 consists of 14 residues. Germline CDR1 reads SGHAT; CDR2 reads FQNNGV. The CDR3 loop is CASSVTRDSYEQYF. CDR3 coding DNA: TGTGCCAGCAGCGTGACACGGGACAGCTACGAGCAGTACTTC.

J is TRBJ2-3 and V is TRBV25-1, with 7 bases matching TRBD2. In germline, CDR1 is MGHDK, CDR2 SYGVNS. This CDR3 is built from 15 residues. Trimming at V came to 2 bases and at J to 3 bases, leaving 5 bases not matched to a gene. This CDR3 is CASSEGLEVTDTQYF. The CDR3 DNA is TGTGCCAGCAGTGAAGGACTAGAGGTGACAGATACGCAGTATTTT.